The rows below give T cell receptor beta chains drawn from one sample of a study of blood T cell repertoires in COVID-19. Assay used: immunoSEQ multiplex PCR; TCRdb lists only in-frame clones, some missing. The sample records fewer than 200,000 clones, 84% being singletons. The sequenced sample consisted of PBMCs or T cells enriched from blood (not recorded which). These receptors were obtained from a middle-aged man who had recovered from COVID-19. The CDR3 runs from the conserved cysteine through the conserved F or W. Fields, in order: clone size, D gene, CDR3 length, J gene, V gene, CDR3 protein, CDR3 DNA. A D gene is named only where the DNA matches it firmly. Part of the rows lack a size; the others show once, few, many or a class for expanded clones.

clone_size: .
d_call: .
cdr3_length: 18
j_call: TRBJ2-5
v_call: TRBV21-1
cdr3_aa: CASSKDSAGQGNLETQYF
cdr3_nt: TGTGCCAGCAGCAAAGATAGTGCGGGACAGGGGAATTTGGAGACCCAGTACTTC

clone_size: .
d_call: TRBD1
cdr3_length: 14
j_call: TRBJ1-2
v_call: TRBV5-1
cdr3_aa: CASGTGDINYGYTF
cdr3_nt: TGCGCCAGCGGCACAGGGGACATTAACTATGGCTACACCTTC

clone_size: .
d_call: .
cdr3_length: 13
j_call: TRBJ1-5
v_call: TRBV3-1/TRBV3-2
cdr3_aa: CASSQGANQPQHF
cdr3_nt: TGTGCCAGCAGCCAAGGAGCGAATCAGCCCCAGCATTTT

clone_size: .
d_call: TRBD1
cdr3_length: 17
j_call: TRBJ1-2
v_call: TRBV4-2
cdr3_aa: CASSPERNRGSNYGYTF
cdr3_nt: TGTGCCAGCAGCCCCGAAAGGAACAGGGGATCAAACTATGGCTACACCTTC

clone_size: .
d_call: .
cdr3_length: 15
j_call: TRBJ1-6
v_call: TRBV20-1
cdr3_aa: CSASSGALYNSPLHF
cdr3_nt: TGCAGTGCTAGTTCAGGGGCCCTCTATAATTCACCCCTCCACTTT

clone_size: .
d_call: .
cdr3_length: 13
j_call: TRBJ1-1
v_call: TRBV18
cdr3_aa: CASSPILNTEAFF
cdr3_nt: TGTGCCAGCTCACCAATATTGAACACTGAAGCTTTCTTT

clone_size: .
d_call: .
cdr3_length: 15
j_call: TRBJ2-7
v_call: TRBV6-5
cdr3_aa: CASSNFQGRAYEQYF
cdr3_nt: TGTGCCAGCAGTAATTTCCAGGGGAGAGCCTACGAGCAGTACTTC

clone_size: .
d_call: .
cdr3_length: 15
j_call: TRBJ2-1
v_call: TRBV9
cdr3_aa: CASSVGGRDYNEQFF
cdr3_nt: TGTGCCAGCAGCGTAGGGGGCAGGGACTACAATGAGCAGTTCTTC

clone_size: .
d_call: TRBD1
cdr3_length: 13
j_call: TRBJ2-5
v_call: TRBV12-3/TRBV12-4
cdr3_aa: CASNTQGVETQYF
cdr3_nt: TGTGCCAGCAATACACAGGGGGTTGAGACCCAGTACTTC

clone_size: .
d_call: TRBD1
cdr3_length: 14
j_call: TRBJ1-2
v_call: TRBV5-4
cdr3_aa: CASSSPTGNGGYTF
cdr3_nt: TGTGCCAGCAGCTCACCGACAGGGAATGGTGGCTACACCTTC

clone_size: .
d_call: TRBD1
cdr3_length: 13
j_call: TRBJ2-7
v_call: TRBV25-1
cdr3_aa: CASSMTGEGEQYF
cdr3_nt: TGTGCCAGCAGCATGACAGGGGAAGGCGAGCAGTACTTC

clone_size: once
d_call: .
cdr3_length: 16
j_call: TRBJ1-2
v_call: TRBV9
cdr3_aa: CASSVGGRRPNYGYTF
cdr3_nt: TGTGCCAGCAGCGTAGGTGGGCGACGGCCTAACTATGGCTACACCTTC

clone_size: once
d_call: .
cdr3_length: 14
j_call: TRBJ1-6
v_call: TRBV6-6
cdr3_aa: CASSYQGYNSPLHF
cdr3_nt: TGTGCCAGCAGTTACCAGGGGTATAATTCACCCCTCCACTTT

clone_size: few
d_call: .
cdr3_length: 17
j_call: TRBJ1-1
v_call: TRBV27
cdr3_aa: CASSSRARQARGTEAFF
cdr3_nt: TGTGCCAGCAGTTCGCGGGCCAGACAGGCCCGAGGCACTGAAGCTTTCTTT

clone_size: .
d_call: TRBD2
cdr3_length: 18
j_call: TRBJ2-7
v_call: TRBV3-1/TRBV3-2
cdr3_aa: CASSPQWPTAGAAYEQYF
cdr3_nt: TGTGCCAGCAGCCCACAGTGGCCGACAGCGGGGGCAGCCTACGAGCAGTACTTC

clone_size: .
d_call: .
cdr3_length: 16
j_call: TRBJ1-5
v_call: TRBV18
cdr3_aa: CASSTQTPNSNQPQHF
cdr3_nt: TGTGCCAGCTCGACCCAGACTCCAAATAGCAATCAGCCCCAGCATTTT

clone_size: .
d_call: .
cdr3_length: 15
j_call: TRBJ1-4
v_call: TRBV7-9
cdr3_aa: CASSLDGQGMKKLFF
cdr3_nt: TGTGCCAGCAGCTTAGATGGGCAGGGGATGAAAAAACTGTTTTTT

clone_size: .
d_call: .
cdr3_length: 15
j_call: TRBJ1-5
v_call: TRBV6-5
cdr3_aa: CASRVHSPTNQPQHF
cdr3_nt: TGTGCCAGCAGGGTACATTCCCCCACCAATCAGCCCCAGCATTTT

clone_size: .
d_call: .
cdr3_length: 12
j_call: TRBJ2-7
v_call: TRBV5-4
cdr3_aa: CASSLQGYEQYF
cdr3_nt: TGTGCCAGCAGCTTACAGGGCTACGAGCAGTACTTC

clone_size: .
d_call: .
cdr3_length: 14
j_call: TRBJ1-6
v_call: TRBV5-1
cdr3_aa: CASSLNNYNSPLHF
cdr3_nt: TGCGCCAGCAGCTTAAACAATTATAATTCACCCCTCCACTTT

clone_size: .
d_call: TRBD2
cdr3_length: 15
j_call: TRBJ2-1
v_call: TRBV5-1
cdr3_aa: CASSPWTSGRGEQFF
cdr3_nt: TGCGCCAGCAGCCCCTGGACTAGCGGAAGGGGTGAGCAGTTCTTC

clone_size: .
d_call: .
cdr3_length: 14
j_call: TRBJ2-7
v_call: TRBV5-6
cdr3_aa: CASSWGQNRGEQYF
cdr3_nt: TGTGCCAGCAGCTGGGGACAAAACCGCGGGGAGCAGTACTTC

clone_size: .
d_call: TRBD1
cdr3_length: 18
j_call: TRBJ2-7
v_call: TRBV24-1
cdr3_aa: CATLFSGTGGYGSYEQYF
cdr3_nt: TGTGCCACTCTTTTCTCCGGGACAGGGGGCTACGGCTCCTACGAGCAGTACTTC

clone_size: .
d_call: .
cdr3_length: 14
j_call: TRBJ2-7
v_call: TRBV19
cdr3_aa: CASSTAPNYYEQYF
cdr3_nt: TGTGCCAGTAGTACCGCGCCCAACTACTACGAGCAGTACTTC

clone_size: .
d_call: .
cdr3_length: 13
j_call: TRBJ1-5
v_call: TRBV27
cdr3_aa: CASSLRQNQPQHF
cdr3_nt: TGTGCCAGCAGTTTGAGGCAGAATCAGCCCCAGCATTTT

clone_size: .
d_call: TRBD1
cdr3_length: 15
j_call: TRBJ2-3
v_call: TRBV6-5
cdr3_aa: CASSRTGGFTDTQYF
cdr3_nt: TGTGCCAGCAGTAGGACAGGGGGCTTCACAGATACGCAGTATTTT

clone_size: .
d_call: .
cdr3_length: 14
j_call: TRBJ2-1
v_call: TRBV6-4
cdr3_aa: CASSDGAGYNEQFF
cdr3_nt: TGTGCCAGCAGTGACGGGGCCGGGTACAATGAGCAGTTCTTC

clone_size: .
d_call: .
cdr3_length: 12
j_call: TRBJ2-5
v_call: TRBV6-5
cdr3_aa: CASRAPLETQYF
cdr3_nt: TGTGCCAGCAGGGCCCCCCTGGAGACCCAGTACTTC

clone_size: .
d_call: TRBD1
cdr3_length: 14
j_call: TRBJ1-2
v_call: TRBV28
cdr3_aa: CASRRDRGNYGYTF
cdr3_nt: TGTGCCAGCAGGAGGGACAGGGGTAACTATGGCTACACCTTC

clone_size: .
d_call: .
cdr3_length: 13
j_call: TRBJ2-5
v_call: TRBV19
cdr3_aa: CASSPTREETQYF
cdr3_nt: TGTGCCAGTAGCCCGACTCGGGAGGAGACCCAGTACTTC

clone_size: .
d_call: .
cdr3_length: 17
j_call: TRBJ2-1
v_call: TRBV5-1
cdr3_aa: CASSLYEFAPKNNEQFF
cdr3_nt: TGCGCCAGCAGCTTGTACGAGTTCGCCCCAAAGAACAATGAGCAGTTCTTC

clone_size: .
d_call: TRBD1
cdr3_length: 13
j_call: TRBJ2-7
v_call: TRBV6-5
cdr3_aa: CASRGTGAYEQYF
cdr3_nt: TGTGCCAGCAGGGGGACAGGGGCCTACGAGCAGTACTTC

clone_size: .
d_call: .
cdr3_length: 17
j_call: TRBJ1-5
v_call: TRBV30
cdr3_aa: CAWSVQGGWKSNQPQHF
cdr3_nt: TGTGCCTGGAGTGTACAGGGTGGTTGGAAAAGCAATCAGCCCCAGCATTTT

clone_size: .
d_call: TRBD1
cdr3_length: 17
j_call: TRBJ2-1
v_call: TRBV5-1
cdr3_aa: CASSLAPTGSSYNEQFF
cdr3_nt: TGCGCCAGCAGCTTGGCCCCGACAGGGAGCTCCTACAATGAGCAGTTCTTC

clone_size: .
d_call: TRBD1
cdr3_length: 16
j_call: TRBJ2-1
v_call: TRBV11-2
cdr3_aa: CASRSINRGRYNEQFF
cdr3_nt: TGTGCCAGCAGATCCATCAACAGGGGACGATACAATGAGCAGTTCTTC

clone_size: .
d_call: TRBD1
cdr3_length: 13
j_call: TRBJ1-2
v_call: TRBV10-3
cdr3_aa: CAISSTGADGYTF
cdr3_nt: TGTGCCATCAGCAGTACAGGGGCGGATGGCTACACCTTC

clone_size: .
d_call: TRBD1
cdr3_length: 15
j_call: TRBJ2-3
v_call: TRBV19
cdr3_aa: CASSPGQGRTDTQYF
cdr3_nt: TGTGCCAGTAGCCCAGGACAGGGACGCACAGATACGCAGTATTTT

clone_size: .
d_call: .
cdr3_length: 11
j_call: TRBJ1-1
v_call: TRBV29-1
cdr3_aa: CSVGLNTEAFF
cdr3_nt: TGCAGCGTCGGGTTGAACACTGAAGCTTTCTTT

clone_size: .
d_call: TRBD2
cdr3_length: 17
j_call: TRBJ2-5
v_call: TRBV7-2
cdr3_aa: CASSSPGGARGRETQYF
cdr3_nt: TGTGCCAGCAGCTCGCCGGGAGGGGCGCGAGGGCGCGAGACCCAGTACTTC

clone_size: .
d_call: TRBD2
cdr3_length: 15
j_call: TRBJ2-5
v_call: TRBV9
cdr3_aa: CASSVGGASQETQYF
cdr3_nt: TGTGCCAGCAGCGTCGGGGGGGCCAGCCAAGAGACCCAGTACTTC

clone_size: .
d_call: TRBD2
cdr3_length: 15
j_call: TRBJ2-1
v_call: TRBV6-5
cdr3_aa: CASSYLRGAENEQFF
cdr3_nt: TGTGCCAGCAGTTACTTGCGGGGGGCTGAGAATGAGCAGTTCTTC